This T cell receptor beta chain stems from a study of post-analysis software for immune sequencing data. Comments on this clonotype: Its specificity is unknown.

The CDR3 consists of 17 residues. CDR1 LGHNA and CDR2 YSLEER come from the germline V gene. The V end lost 0 bases, the J end lost 0 bases, and 12 bases lay between the germline ends. Prepared libraries of TCR beta cDNA carried unique molecular identifiers. The authors obtained roughly 0.5 million cDNA molecules from around 0.96 to 9.9 million T cells. TCRdb independently ran MiXCR on the PCR reads; one entry per CDR3 protein. The table has 650,000 to 850,000 distinct CDR3 sequences, 46% seen once. Regarding the study as a whole: Significantly lower normalized Chao1 diversity was seen in multiple sclerosis patients than in controls. Elevated frequency relative to controls characterized roughly 5 TRBV segments in patients, TRBV5-6, TRBV5-1 and TRBV20-1 among them.

The rearrangement uses TRBV4-3 and TRBJ1-3; D is possibly TRBD1 (5 bases). Sequencing input: blood. The sequence derives from a girl aged 10 to 17 with multiple sclerosis. CDR3 region: CASSQEDRGRSGNTIYF. The CDR3 nucleotides are TGCGCCAGCAGCCAAGAGGATAGGGGACGCTCTGGAAACACCATATATTTT.